This T cell receptor beta chain is from a study of blood T cell repertoires in COVID-19. About the research overall: Acute-phase and convalescent COVID-19 samples originated in the United States, Italy and Spain. The analysed material was cDNA or gDNA that came from T cells, B-cell-depleted T cells, or PBMCs.

Study processing details: Reference gene primer amplification yielded estimated nucleated cell counts. Assay: immunoSEQ multiplex PCR; the TCRdb copy retains only in-frame clones and omits some. V, J and clone size are taken as reported in that table, and D and trimming were inferred from the DNA itself. The table shows more than 140,000 clones, with 85% to 90% occurring only once. CDR1 and CDR2 (germline): SGHRS, YFSETQ. The CDR3 has 16 residues. Trimming removed 1 base from V and 3 bases from J; junction bases left unmatched: 5. The sequence derives from a woman between 55 and 75 years old with acute or convalescent COVID-19. Sequencing was performed on peripheral blood. The chain couples TRBV5-1 to TRBJ2-1; 9 bases agree with TRBD2. This chain's CDR3 is CASSLNVAGVYNEQFF. The CDR3 DNA reads TGCGCCAGCAGCTTGAACGTAGCGGGGGTCTACAATGAGCAGTTCTTC.